The text below deals with one TCR beta chain. Its cognate antigen is unknown. Thyroid surgery took place with no prior treatment in any patient. This entry belongs to a study of metastatic and nonmetastatic thyroid tumors. In the study overall: The study looked at repertoires side by side in blood and in tumor or nodule tissue from malignant and benign thyroid patients. Whole-study findings and limits: It was reportedly found that TCR beta diversity was significantly higher in malignant thyroid tumors than in benign nodules, a difference seen in both blood and tumor samples.

As handled by the study authors: Researchers built a distant-metastasis classifier for papillary thyroid cancer that drew on CDR3 differences across clinicopathological groups. TCRdb re-analyzed the PCR reads using MiXCR. These V and J calls are TCRdb output, not the study's own analysis. The table lists tens of thousands of clones, 20% to 30% of them singletons, with 12% in the top ten. The CDR3 loop spans 13 amino acids. The V and J ends lost 7 bases and 7 bases respectively, with 17 bases between them. Germline CDR1 SGHVS, CDR2 FQNEAQ. The chain is built from TRBV7-8 and TRBJ2-7; D uncertain. Sample: tumor tissue. The TCR comes from a male donor with papillary thyroid cancer or a benign thyroid nodule (not recorded which). Some clones in this sample may be carry-over from other donors' samples. The CDR3 DNA sequence: TGTGCCAGCATCTCTGGACCCGTCTGGGAGCAGTACTTC. As protein: CASISGPVWEQYF.